This record concerns one T cell receptor beta chain sequence. PCR was performed a second time for 7 to 11 cycles using a sample-barcoded 5' primer and a J-beta primer mix. Using its own MiXCR run on the 5' RACE reads, TCRdb lists one record per CDR3 protein. The data contain over 1,500,000 distinct CDR3 sequences, about 50% of them singletons. The germline V gene has CDR1 LNHDA and CDR2 SQIVND (reference sequence). V lost 3 bases, J lost 2 bases, and 5 bases stayed unmatched. The CDR3 runs 15 residues. This record comes from a study of blood T cells in healthy people across ages. This TCR was recovered from a woman aged 40 to 50 in good health. The chain recombines TRBV19 with TRBJ1-1; 8 bases fit TRBD1. The sequencing input was blood. The CDR3 DNA reads as TGTGCCAGTAGTATCGCCGGGACAGGCAACACTGAAGCTTTCTTT. Its translation: CASSIAGTGNTEAFF.